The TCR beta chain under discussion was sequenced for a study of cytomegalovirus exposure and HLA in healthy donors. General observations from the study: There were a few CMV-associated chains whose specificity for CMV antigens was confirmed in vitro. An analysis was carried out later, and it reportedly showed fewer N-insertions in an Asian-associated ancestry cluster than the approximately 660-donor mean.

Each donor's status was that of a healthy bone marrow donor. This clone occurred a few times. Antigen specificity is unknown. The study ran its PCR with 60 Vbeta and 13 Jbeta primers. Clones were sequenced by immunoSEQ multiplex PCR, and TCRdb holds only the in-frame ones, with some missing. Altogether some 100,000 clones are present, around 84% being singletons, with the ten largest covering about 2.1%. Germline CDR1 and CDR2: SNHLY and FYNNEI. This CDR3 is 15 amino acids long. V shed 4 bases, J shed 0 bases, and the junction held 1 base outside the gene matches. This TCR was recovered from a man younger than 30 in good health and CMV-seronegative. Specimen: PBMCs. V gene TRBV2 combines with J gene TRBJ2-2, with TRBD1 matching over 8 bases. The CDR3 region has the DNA TGTGCCAGCAGTGTACAGGGGGCGAACACCGGGGAGCTGTTTTTT. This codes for CASSVQGANTGELFF. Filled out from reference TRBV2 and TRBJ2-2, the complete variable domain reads EPEVTQTPSHQVTQMGQEVILRCVPISNHLYFYWYRQILGQKVEFLVSFYNNEISEKSEIFDDQFSVERPDGSNFTLKIRSTKLEDSAMYFCASSVQGANTGELFFGEGSRLTVL.